This T cell receptor (beta chain) originates from a study of blood T cell repertoires in COVID-19. A remark on this clone: Other DNA sequences in the same sample also yield this CDR3.

The V end was cut by 5 bases, the J end by 0 bases, with 8 bases between. The CDR3 extends over 14 amino acids. CDR1 MNHEY and CDR2 SMNVEV come from the germline V gene (reference sequence). Data came from immunoSEQ multiplex PCR; TCRdb stores just in-frame clones and leaves some out. The sample lists around 190,000 clones, about 77% occurring once. The study drew participants aged about 18 to 89 years from some 25 US areas. This TCR was recovered from a woman between 45 and 65 years old with acute COVID-19. The chain joins TRBV27 to TRBJ2-1; maybe TRBD1 (6 bases). Sequences were obtained from PBMCs or T cells enriched from blood (not recorded which). The DNA for the CDR3 is TGTGCCAGCAGTCTCAGGGGCTCCTACAATGAGCAGTTCTTC. It encodes CASSLRGSYNEQFF.